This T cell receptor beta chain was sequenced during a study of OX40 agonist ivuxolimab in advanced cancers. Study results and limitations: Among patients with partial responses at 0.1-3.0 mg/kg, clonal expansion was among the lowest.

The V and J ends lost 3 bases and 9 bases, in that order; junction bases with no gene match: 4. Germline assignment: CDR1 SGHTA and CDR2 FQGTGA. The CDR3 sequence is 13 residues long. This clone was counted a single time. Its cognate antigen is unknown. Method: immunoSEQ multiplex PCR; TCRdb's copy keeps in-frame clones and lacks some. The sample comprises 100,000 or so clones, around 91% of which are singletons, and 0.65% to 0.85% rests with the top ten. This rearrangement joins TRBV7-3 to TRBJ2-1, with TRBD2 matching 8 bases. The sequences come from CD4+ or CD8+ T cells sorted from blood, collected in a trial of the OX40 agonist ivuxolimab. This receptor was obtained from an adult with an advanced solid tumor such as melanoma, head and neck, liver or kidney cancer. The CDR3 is CASSFKAGGEQFF. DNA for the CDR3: TGTGCCAGCAGCTTCAAGGCGGGGGGTGAGCAGTTCTTC.